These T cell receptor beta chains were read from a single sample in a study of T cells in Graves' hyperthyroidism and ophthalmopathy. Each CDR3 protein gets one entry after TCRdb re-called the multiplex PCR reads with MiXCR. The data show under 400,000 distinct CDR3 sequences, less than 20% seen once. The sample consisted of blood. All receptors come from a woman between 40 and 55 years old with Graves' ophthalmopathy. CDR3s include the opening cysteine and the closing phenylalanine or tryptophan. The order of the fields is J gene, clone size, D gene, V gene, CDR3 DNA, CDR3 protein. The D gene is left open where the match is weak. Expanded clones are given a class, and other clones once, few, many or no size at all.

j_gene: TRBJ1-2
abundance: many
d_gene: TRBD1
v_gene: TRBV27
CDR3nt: TGTGCCAGCAGCCCCGACAGGGGGCTAAGAGGCTACACCTTC
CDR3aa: CASSPDRGLRGYTF

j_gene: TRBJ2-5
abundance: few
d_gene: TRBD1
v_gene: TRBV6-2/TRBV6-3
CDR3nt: TGTGCCAGCAGTGACCTGGGACAGGGATCGAAGACCCAGTACTTC
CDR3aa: CASSDLGQGSKTQYF

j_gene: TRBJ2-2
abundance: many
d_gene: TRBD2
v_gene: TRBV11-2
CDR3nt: TGTGCCAGCAGCTTTTCCCCGACTAGCGGGAGGAAGAACACCGGGGAGCTGTTTTTT
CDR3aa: CASSFSPTSGRKNTGELFF

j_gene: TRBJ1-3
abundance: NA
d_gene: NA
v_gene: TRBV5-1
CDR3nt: TGCGCCAGCAGCTTGGTACCAGGGACCTCTGGAAACACCATATATTTT
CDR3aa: CASSLVPGTSGNTIYF

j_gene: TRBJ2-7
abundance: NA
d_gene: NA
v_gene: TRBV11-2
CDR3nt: TGTGCCAGCAGTCGGGACTTTCCTTACGAGCGGTACTTC
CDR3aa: CASSRDFPYERYF

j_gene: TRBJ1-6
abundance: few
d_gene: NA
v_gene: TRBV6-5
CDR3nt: TGTGCCAGCAGTTACGTCCGCGGGCCCCTCTATAATTCACCCCTCCACTTT
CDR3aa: CASSYVRGPLYNSPLHF

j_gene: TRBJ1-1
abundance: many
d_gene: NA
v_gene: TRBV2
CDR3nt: TGTGCCAGCAAAAGGACAGCGAACACTGAAGCTTTCTTT
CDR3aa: CASKRTANTEAFF

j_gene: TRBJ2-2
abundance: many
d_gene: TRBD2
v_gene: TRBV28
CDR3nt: TGTGCCAGCAGAAGGGTCCGACTAGCGGGAGACGGGGAGCTGTTTTTT
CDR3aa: CASRRVRLAGDGELFF

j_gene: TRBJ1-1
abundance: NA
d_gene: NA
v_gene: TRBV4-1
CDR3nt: TGCGCCAGCAAAGTCGAGCGAGGACGAAACACTGAAGCTTTCTTT
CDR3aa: CASKVERGRNTEAFF

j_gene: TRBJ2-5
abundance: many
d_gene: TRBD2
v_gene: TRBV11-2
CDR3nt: TGTGCCAGCAGCCTAGGGGGGGGACTAGCGGGCAGGACCCAGTACTTC
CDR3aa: CASSLGGGLAGRTQYF

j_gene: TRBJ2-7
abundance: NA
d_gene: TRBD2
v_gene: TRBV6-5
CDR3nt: TGTGCCAGCAGTAACCAACGGACTAGCCCGTCCCACGAGCAGTACTTC
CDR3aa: CASSNQRTSPSHEQYF

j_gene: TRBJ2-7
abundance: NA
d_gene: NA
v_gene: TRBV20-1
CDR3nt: TGCAGTGCTAGAGATGCAGCCCAGGGTCCCTACGAGCAGTACTTC
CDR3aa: CSARDAAQGPYEQYF

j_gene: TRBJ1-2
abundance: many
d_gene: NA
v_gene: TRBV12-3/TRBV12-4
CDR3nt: TGTGCCAGCAGTCTCTTCCGGGGGAACAACTATGGCTACACCTTC
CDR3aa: CASSLFRGNNYGYTF

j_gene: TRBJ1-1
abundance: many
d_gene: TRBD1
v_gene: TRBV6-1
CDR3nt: TGTGCCAGCAGTGAATTCGGGGGGACAGGGGTAATGAACACTGAAGCTTTCTTT
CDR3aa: CASSEFGGTGVMNTEAFF

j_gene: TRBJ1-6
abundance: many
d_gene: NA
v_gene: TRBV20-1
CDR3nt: TGCAGTGCTAGAGATAGGCAGAGGGGTTCACCCCTCCACTTT
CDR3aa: CSARDRQRGSPLHF

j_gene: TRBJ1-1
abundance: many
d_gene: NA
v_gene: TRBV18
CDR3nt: TGTGCCAGCTCACCCTCATTCTTCGCTTTCTTT
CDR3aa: CASSPSFFAFF

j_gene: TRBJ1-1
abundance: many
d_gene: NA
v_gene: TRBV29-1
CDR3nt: TGCAGCGTTGAAGCTCGGGGAAGCACTGAAGCTTTCTTT
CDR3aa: CSVEARGSTEAFF

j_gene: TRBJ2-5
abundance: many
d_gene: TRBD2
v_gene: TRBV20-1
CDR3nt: TGCAGTGCTAGGGCTAGCGGGGGCCAAGAGACCCAGTACTTC
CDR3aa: CSARASGGQETQYF

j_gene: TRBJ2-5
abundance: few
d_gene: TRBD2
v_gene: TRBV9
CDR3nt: TGTGCCAGCAGCGGCCGGACTAGCGGAGGGAAGAAAGAGACCCAGTACTTC
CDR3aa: CASSGRTSGGKKETQYF

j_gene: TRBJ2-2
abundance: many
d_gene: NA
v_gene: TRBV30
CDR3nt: TGTGCCTGGAGCACAAGCTCCACGACCGGGGAGCTGTTTTTT
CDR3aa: CAWSTSSTTGELFF

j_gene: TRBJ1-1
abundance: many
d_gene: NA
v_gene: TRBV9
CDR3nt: TGTGCCAGCAGCGTAGGGGACGGACGGGGAGGCACTGAAGCTTTCTTT
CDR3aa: CASSVGDGRGGTEAFF

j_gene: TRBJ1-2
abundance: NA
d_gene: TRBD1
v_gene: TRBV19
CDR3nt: TGTGCCAGTAGGTCTCCGGGACAGGGAAATGGCTACACCTTC
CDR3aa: CASRSPGQGNGYTF

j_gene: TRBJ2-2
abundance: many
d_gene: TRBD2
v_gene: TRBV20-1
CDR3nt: TGCAGTGCTCGCTGGGGACTAGCGGGAGTGGCCGGGGAGCTGTTTTTT
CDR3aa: CSARWGLAGVAGELFF

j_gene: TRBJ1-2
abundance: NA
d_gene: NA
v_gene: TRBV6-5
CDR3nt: TGTGCCAGCAGTTACGAAGGCAGGAATGAGGGCTACACCTTC
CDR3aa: CASSYEGRNEGYTF

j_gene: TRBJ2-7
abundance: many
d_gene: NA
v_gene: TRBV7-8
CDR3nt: TGTGCCAGCAGCCATCCGGGCCAGGGGAGCGGCGAGCAGTACTTC
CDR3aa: CASSHPGQGSGEQYF

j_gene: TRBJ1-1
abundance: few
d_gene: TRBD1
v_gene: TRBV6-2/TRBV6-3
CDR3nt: TGTGCCAGCAGTTACTCAGGACAGGGGGCATCGATGGCGTTGAACACTGAAGCTTTCTTT
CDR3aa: CASSYSGQGASMALNTEAFF

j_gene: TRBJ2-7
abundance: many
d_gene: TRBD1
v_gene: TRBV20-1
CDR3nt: TGCAGTGCTAGGCTCTTACGGCGACAGGGAGTCGAGCAGTACTTC
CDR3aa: CSARLLRRQGVEQYF

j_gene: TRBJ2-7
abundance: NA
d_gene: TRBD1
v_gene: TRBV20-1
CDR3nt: TGCAGTGCTAGTGACACAGGGGGCGACGAGCAGTACTTC
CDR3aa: CSASDTGGDEQYF

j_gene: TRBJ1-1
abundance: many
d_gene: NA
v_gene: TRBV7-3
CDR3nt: TGTGCCAGCAGCCTAAGGGCCGAGAACACTGAAGCTTTCTTT
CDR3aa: CASSLRAENTEAFF

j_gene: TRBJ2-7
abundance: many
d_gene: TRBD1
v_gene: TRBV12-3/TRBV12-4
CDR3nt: TGTGCCAGCAGTTTTACAGGGGCCTACGAGCAGTACTTC
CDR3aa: CASSFTGAYEQYF

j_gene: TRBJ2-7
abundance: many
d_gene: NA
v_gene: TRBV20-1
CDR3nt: TGCAGTGCTAGACTCCTGACAGAGCCCTACGAGCAGTACTTC
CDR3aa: CSARLLTEPYEQYF

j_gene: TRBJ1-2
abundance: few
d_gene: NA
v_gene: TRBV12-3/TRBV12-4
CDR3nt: TGTGCCAGCAGTTTCGGCCGTCCCCCGTCTAACTATGGCTACACCTTC
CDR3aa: CASSFGRPPSNYGYTF

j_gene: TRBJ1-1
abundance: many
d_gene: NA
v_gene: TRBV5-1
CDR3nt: TGCGCCAGCAGCTTCAAGGGGGAGGCTGAAGCTTTCTTT
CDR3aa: CASSFKGEAEAFF

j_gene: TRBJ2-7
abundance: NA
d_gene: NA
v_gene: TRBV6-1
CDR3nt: TGTGCCAGCAGTGAAGCGTTAAGAGACTATGTCTACGAGCAGTACTTC
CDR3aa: CASSEALRDYVYEQYF

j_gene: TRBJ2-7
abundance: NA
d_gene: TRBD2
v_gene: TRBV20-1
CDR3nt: TGCAGTGCGAGACTAGCGGGTATATTGTACGAGCAGTACTTC
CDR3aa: CSARLAGILYEQYF

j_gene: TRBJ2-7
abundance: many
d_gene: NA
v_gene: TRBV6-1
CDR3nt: TGTGCCAGCAGGCCCCGGGGGGCAAGCTCCTACGAGCAGTACTTC
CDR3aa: CASRPRGASSYEQYF